The rows below give T cell receptor beta chains drawn from one sample of a study of T cells in narcolepsy. The method was immunoSEQ multiplex PCR; TCRdb's version includes in-frame clones alone and lacks a portion of them. The table shows under 30,000 clones, with around 85% occurring only once. Sequenced input: CD45RA- memory CD4+ T cells from PBMCs. Receptor source: a human donor with narcolepsy. Both conserved end residues are part of each CDR3. D genes are given only for firm matches. The listing skips clone size in some rows; elsewhere it reads once, few, many or a size class.

>TRBJ1-5|TRBV2|.|.
TGTGCCAGCAGGCCAGATTTGATTATTGGGGCAAATCAGCCCCAGCATTTT
CASRPDLIIGANQPQHF
>TRBJ2-6|TRBV29-1|.|.
TGCAGCGTTCGCGACAGATCAAACTCTGGGGCCAACGTCCTGACTTTC
CSVRDRSNSGANVLTF
>TRBJ1-1|TRBV19|.|.
TGTGCCAGTAGTCACACAGGCTGGAACACTGAAGCTTTCTTT
CASSHTGWNTEAFF
>TRBJ2-2|TRBV5-1|.|TRBD2
TGCGCCAGCAGCACGGGGAGGGGCGGGGAGCTGTTTTTT
CASSTGRGGELFF
>TRBJ1-5|TRBV19|once|.
TGTGCCAGTAGCCCAGCGATTGATCAGCCCCAGCATTTT
CASSPAIDQPQHF
>TRBJ1-6|TRBV18|.|TRBD1
TGTGCCAGCTCCCCGAGGGGGACAGGGGTTGATAATTCACCCCTCCACTTT
CASSPRGTGVDNSPLHF
>TRBJ1-4|TRBV4-1|.|.
TGCGCCAGCAGCCGCGATAATGGGGGCTATGGTGAAAAACTGTTTTTT
CASSRDNGGYGEKLFF
>TRBJ2-1|TRBV19|.|.
TGTGCCAGTAGTGTCCGACAGTTTGAGCAGTTCTTC
CASSVRQFEQFF
>TRBJ2-7|TRBV23-1|.|.
TGCGCCAGCAGTAGGGCGGAGAGGGCTTACGAGCAGTACTTC
CASSRAERAYEQYF
>TRBJ2-1|TRBV2|.|TRBD2
TGTGCCAGCAGTGTAGCGGGCGCCTACAATGAGCAGTTCTTC
CASSVAGAYNEQFF
>TRBJ2-7|TRBV9|.|TRBD2
TGTGCCAGCAGCGTAGACGAGCGGGAGTTGAACGAGCAGTACTTC
CASSVDERELNEQYF
>TRBJ2-5|TRBV25-1|once|.
TGTGCCAGCAGTGAATCGGGCAGGGAACAGACCCAGTACTTC
CASSESGREQTQYF
>TRBJ2-5|TRBV9|.|TRBD2
TGTGCCAGCAGCCCCGAGGAGAGCGGGAGAGGGGAGACCCAGTACTTC
CASSPEESGRGETQYF
>TRBJ2-1|TRBV29-1|.|.
TGCAGCGTTGAAGACTTCCCGGAGCAGTTCTTC
CSVEDFPEQFF
>TRBJ1-3|TRBV2|.|.
TGTGCCAGCAGTGAAGACGGTTTCTCTGGAAACACCATATATTTT
CASSEDGFSGNTIYF